This entry is about one T cell receptor (beta chain). Its cognate antigen is unknown. This entry is derived from a study of T cell responses to AZD1222 COVID-19 vaccine. Study findings and constraints: Seropositivity was recorded at baseline in only 6 or 7 AZD1222 recipients. An increase in Spike-specific TCR breadth and depth was observed after two AZD1222 doses.

J lost 3 bases, V lost 4 bases, and 6 bases had no gene match. Germline V lookup: CDR1 SGHTA, CDR2 FQGNSA. The CDR3 has 14 residues. The method was immunoSEQ multiplex PCR; TCRdb's version includes in-frame clones alone and lacks a portion of them. Found here are about 100,000 clones, 70% to 90% of them singletons; the top ten hold approximately 15%. Sequencing used peripheral blood, obtained on day 0 of AZD1222 vaccination. The receptor comes from an adult in good health. The chain has TRBV7-2 and TRBJ2-7; 7 bases line up with TRBD2. The CDR3 region is CASSSAGGSYEQYF. CDR3 DNA: TGTGCCAGCAGCTCGGCGGGCGGGAGCTACGAGCAGTACTTC.